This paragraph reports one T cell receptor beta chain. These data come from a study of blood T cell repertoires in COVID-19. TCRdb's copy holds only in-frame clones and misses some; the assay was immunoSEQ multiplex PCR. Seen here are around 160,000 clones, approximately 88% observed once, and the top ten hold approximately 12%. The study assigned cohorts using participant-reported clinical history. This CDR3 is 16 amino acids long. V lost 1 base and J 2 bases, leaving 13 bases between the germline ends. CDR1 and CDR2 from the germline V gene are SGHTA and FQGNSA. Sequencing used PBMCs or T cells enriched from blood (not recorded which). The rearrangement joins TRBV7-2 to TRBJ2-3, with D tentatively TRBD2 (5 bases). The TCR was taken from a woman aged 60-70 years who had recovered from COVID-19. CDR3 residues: CASSLGWAGNTDTQYF. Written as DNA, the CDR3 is TGTGCCAGCAGCTTAGGTTGGGCGGGTAACACAGATACGCAGTATTTT.